This T cell receptor (beta chain) was found in a study of shared clonotypes between healthy human individuals. Study at large: Each donor had three CD4 naive, three CD4 memory, two CD8 naive and one CD8 memory plate.

Sequencing was performed with immunoSEQ multiplex PCR; in TCRdb, only in-frame clones are kept and a portion is missing. The table records 2 million to 2.5 million clones, under 95% of them present only once. Germline V lookup: CDR1 SGHAT, CDR2 FQNNGV. J was trimmed by 7 bases and V by 5 bases; bases with no gene match: 10. This CDR3 comprises 17 residues. Comments on this clone: What it binds is unknown.

Study-wide results and limits: Generation probabilities of non-shared clonotypes were lower (relative to those shared by all four donors). Shared across a few donors were about 4.6% of the naive CD4 clonotypes.

This TCR came from a man aged 18 to 29 in good health. Some clones in this sample may be carry-over from other donors' samples. The chain recombines TRBV11-2 with TRBJ1-6; 11 bases agree with TRBD1. Sequencing used naive CD4+ T cells from PBMCs. Subset in this sample: CD45RA+ positively selected. The chain's CDR3 is CASSTLRTGGLNSPLHF. The CDR3, as DNA: TGTGCCAGCAGCACACTAAGGACAGGGGGCTTAAATTCACCCCTCCACTTT.